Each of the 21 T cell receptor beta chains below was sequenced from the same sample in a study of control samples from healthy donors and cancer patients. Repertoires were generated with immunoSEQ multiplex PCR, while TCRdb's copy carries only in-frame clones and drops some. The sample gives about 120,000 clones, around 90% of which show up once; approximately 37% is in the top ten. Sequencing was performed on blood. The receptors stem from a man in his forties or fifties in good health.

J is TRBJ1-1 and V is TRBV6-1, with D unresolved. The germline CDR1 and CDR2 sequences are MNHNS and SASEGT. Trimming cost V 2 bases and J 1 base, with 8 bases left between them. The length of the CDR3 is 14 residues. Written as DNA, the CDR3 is TGTGCCAGCAGTGAAAATCCGGGGAACACTGAAGCTTTCTTT. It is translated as CASSENPGNTEAFF.

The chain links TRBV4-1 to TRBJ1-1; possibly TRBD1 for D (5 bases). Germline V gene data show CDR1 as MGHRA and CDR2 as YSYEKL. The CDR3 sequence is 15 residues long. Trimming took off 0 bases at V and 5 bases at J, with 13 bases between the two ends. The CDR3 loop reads CASSQDVTEGTEAFF. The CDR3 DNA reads TGCGCCAGCAGCCAAGATGTAACTGAGGGGACTGAAGCTTTCTTT.

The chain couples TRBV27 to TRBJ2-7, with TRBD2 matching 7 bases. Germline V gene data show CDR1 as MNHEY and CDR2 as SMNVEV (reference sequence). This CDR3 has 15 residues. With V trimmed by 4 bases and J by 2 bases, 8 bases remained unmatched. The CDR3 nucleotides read TGTGCCAGCAGTTACCGCCCGGGGGGAACCTACGAGCAGTACTTC. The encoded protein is CASSYRPGGTYEQYF.

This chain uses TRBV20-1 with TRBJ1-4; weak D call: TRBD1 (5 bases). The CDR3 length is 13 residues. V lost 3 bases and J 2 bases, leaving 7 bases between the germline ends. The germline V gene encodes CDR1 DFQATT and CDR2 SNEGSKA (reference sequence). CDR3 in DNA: TGCAGTGCTAGTCGGGGCACTAATGAAAAACTGTTTTTT. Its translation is CSASRGTNEKLFF.

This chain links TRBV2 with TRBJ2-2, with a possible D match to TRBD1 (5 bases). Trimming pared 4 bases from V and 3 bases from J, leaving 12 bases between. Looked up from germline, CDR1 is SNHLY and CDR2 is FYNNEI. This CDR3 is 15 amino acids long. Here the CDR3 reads CASSVQGGDTGELFF. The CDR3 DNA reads TGTGCCAGCAGTGTTCAGGGTGGAGACACCGGGGAGCTGTTTTTT.

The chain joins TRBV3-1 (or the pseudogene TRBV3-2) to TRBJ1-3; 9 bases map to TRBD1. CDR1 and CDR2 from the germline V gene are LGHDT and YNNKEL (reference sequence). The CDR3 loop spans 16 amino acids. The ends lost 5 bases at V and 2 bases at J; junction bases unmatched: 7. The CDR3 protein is CASSMGQGLAGNTIYF. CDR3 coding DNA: TGTGCCAGCAGCATGGGACAGGGACTAGCTGGAAACACCATATATTTT.

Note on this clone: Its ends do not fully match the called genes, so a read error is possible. Here the CDR3 reads CTSRKQGFGQPQHF. In DNA form, the CDR3 reads TGTACCAGCAGAAAACAGGGGTTCGGCCAGCCCCAGCATTTT. This chain uses TRBV6-5 with TRBJ1-5, with 7 nucleotides matching TRBD1. The germline CDR1 and CDR2 sequences are MNHEY and SVGAGI. The CDR3 sequence is 14 residues long.

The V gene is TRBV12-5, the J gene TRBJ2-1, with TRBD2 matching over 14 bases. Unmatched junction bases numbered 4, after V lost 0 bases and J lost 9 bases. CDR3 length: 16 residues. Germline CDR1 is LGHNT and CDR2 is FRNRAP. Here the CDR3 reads CASGLVPTSGGAEQFF. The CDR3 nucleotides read TGTGCTAGTGGTTTGGTACCGACTAGCGGGGGGGCTGAGCAGTTCTTC.

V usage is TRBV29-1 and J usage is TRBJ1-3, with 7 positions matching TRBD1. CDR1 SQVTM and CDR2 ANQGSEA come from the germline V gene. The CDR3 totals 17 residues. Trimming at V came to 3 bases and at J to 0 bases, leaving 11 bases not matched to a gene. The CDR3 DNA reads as TGCAGCGTTGAGGCGGGGGACAGATTCAACTCTGGAAACACCATATATTTT. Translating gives CSVEAGDRFNSGNTIYF.

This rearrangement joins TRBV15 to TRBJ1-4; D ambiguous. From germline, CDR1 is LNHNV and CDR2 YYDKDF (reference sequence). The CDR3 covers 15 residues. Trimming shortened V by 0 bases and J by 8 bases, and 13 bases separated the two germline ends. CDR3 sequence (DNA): TGTGCCACCAGCAGAGATACGGGGTACGAGGAAAAACTGTTTTTT. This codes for CATSRDTGYEEKLFF.

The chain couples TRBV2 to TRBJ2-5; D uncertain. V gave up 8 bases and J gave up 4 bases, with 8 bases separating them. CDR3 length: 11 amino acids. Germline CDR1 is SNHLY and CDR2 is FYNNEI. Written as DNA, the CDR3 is TGTGCCAGCGCGTTAGGAGAGACCCAGTACTTC. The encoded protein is CASALGETQYF.

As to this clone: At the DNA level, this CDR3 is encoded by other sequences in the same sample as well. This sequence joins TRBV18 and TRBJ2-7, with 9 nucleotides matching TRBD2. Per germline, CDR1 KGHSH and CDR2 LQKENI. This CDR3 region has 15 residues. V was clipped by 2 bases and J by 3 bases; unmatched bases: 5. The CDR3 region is CASSPGAGGLYEQYF. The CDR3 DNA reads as TGTGCCAGCTCACCAGGAGCGGGGGGCCTCTACGAGCAGTACTTC.

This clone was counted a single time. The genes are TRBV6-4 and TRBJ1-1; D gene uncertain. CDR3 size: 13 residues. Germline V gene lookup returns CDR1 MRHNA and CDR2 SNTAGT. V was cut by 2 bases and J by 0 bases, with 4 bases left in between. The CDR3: CASSDQLNTEAFF. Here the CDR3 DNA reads TGTGCCAGCAGTGACCAGTTGAACACTGAAGCTTTCTTT.

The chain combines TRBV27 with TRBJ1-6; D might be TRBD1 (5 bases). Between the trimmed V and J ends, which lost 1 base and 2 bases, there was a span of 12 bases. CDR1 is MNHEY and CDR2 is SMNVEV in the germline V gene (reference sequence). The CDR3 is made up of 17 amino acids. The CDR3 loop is CASSLLTRGAYNSPLHF. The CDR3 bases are TGTGCCAGCAGTTTATTAACCCGGGGGGCCTATAATTCACCCCTCCACTTT.

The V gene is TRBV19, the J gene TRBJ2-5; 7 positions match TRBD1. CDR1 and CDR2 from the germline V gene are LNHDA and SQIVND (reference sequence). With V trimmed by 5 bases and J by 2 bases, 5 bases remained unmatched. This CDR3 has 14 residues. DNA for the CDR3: TGTGCCAGTAGTCTCCCAGGGGGACAAGAGACCCAGTACTTC. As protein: CASSLPGGQETQYF.

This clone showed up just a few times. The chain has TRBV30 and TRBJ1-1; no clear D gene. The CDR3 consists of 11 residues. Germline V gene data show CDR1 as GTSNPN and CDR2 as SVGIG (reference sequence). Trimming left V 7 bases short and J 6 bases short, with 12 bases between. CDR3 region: CASETLSEAFF. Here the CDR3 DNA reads TGTGCCTCGGAGACTCTTTCTGAAGCTTTCTTT.

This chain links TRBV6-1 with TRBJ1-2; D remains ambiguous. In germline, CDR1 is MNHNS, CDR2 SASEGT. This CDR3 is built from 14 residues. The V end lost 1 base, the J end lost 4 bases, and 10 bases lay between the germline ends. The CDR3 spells CASSEVGRGYGYTF. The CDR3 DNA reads TGTGCCAGCAGTGAAGTGGGCCGCGGCTATGGCTACACCTTC.

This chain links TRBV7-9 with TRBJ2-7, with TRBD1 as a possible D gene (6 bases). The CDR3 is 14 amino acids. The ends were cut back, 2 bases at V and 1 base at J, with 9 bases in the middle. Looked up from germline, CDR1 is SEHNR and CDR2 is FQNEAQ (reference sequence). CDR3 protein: CASSLSGQSYEQYF. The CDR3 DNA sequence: TGTGCCAGCAGCTTATCAGGACAGTCCTACGAGCAGTACTTC.

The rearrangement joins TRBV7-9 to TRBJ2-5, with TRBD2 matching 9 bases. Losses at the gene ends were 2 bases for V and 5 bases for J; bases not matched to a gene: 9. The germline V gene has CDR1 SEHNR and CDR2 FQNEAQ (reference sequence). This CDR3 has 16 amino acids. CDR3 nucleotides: TGTGCCAGCAGCTTAATCCTAGCGGGGAATCGGGAGACCCAGTACTTC. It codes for CASSLILAGNRETQYF. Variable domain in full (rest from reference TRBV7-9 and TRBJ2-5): DTGVSQNPRHKITKRGQNVTFRCDPISEHNRLYWYRQTLGQGPEFLTYFQNEAQLEKSRLLSDRFSAERPKGSFSTLEIQRTEQGDSAMYLCASSLILAGNRETQYFGPGTRLLVL.

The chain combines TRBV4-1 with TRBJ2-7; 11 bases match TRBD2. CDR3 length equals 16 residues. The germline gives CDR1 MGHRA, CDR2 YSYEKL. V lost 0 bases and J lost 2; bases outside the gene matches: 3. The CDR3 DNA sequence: TGCGCCAGCAGCCAAGAGGGTAGCGGGGGGGCCTACGAGCAGTACTTC. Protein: CASSQEGSGGAYEQYF.

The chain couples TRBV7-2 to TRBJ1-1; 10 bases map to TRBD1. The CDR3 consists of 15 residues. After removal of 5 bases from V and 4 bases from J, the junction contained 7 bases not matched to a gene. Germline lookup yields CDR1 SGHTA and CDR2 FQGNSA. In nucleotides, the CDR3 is TGTGCCAGCAGCGCCCGGACAGGGGGAATCACTGAAGCTTTCTTT. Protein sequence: CASSARTGGITEAFF.